These 5 T cell receptor beta chains share one sample of origin, sequenced in a study of PD-1 blockade in mismatch repair-deficient tumors (dated by TCRdb to about 2017). Library method: the immunoSEQ multiplex PCR assay. TCRdb's version of the immuneACCESS table is confined to in-frame rearrangements and falls short of the full clone set. An unresolved V gene accounts for under half of the shortfall where checked; the remainder is of unknown origin. The sample records over 100,000 clones, about three quarters of which are singletons. The ten largest make up roughly 4.5% of the sample. Sample: peripheral blood, taken 60 weeks after starting pembrolizumab. These receptors were collected from an adult with mismatch repair-deficient cancer.

This chain joins TRBV5-1 and TRBJ2-1; D call uncertain. CDR1 SGHRS and CDR2 YFSETQ come from the germline V gene. The CDR3 contains 18 residues. With 0 bases removed from V and 6 bases from J, the gap between germline ends came to 22 bases. The CDR3 bases are TGCGCCAGCAGCTTGGGAACAGATCGTTGGGCTATATCCAATGAGCAGTTCTTC. Amino acid sequence: CASSLGTDRWAISNEQFF. The full variable domain, in which reference TRBV5-1 and TRBJ2-1 provide the parts outside the CDR3, is KAGVTQTPRYLIKTRGQQVTLSCSPISGHRSVSWYQQTPGQGLQFLFEYFSETQRNKGNFPGRFSGRQFSNSRSEMNVSTLELGDSALYLCASSLGTDRWAISNEQFFGPGTRLTVL.

This chain connects TRBV2 to TRBJ2-4; the D gene is possibly TRBD1 (5 bases). Trimming stripped 4 bases from V and 4 bases from J, with 11 bases between. Germline-derived CDR1 and CDR2 are SNHLY and FYNNEI. CDR3 length equals 14 residues. The CDR3 loop reads CASSAMQGKNIQYF. CDR3 DNA sequence: TGTGCCAGCAGTGCAATGCAGGGTAAAAACATTCAGTACTTC.

The rearrangement uses TRBV28 and TRBJ2-7, with a weak D call TRBD1 (5 bases). Germline CDR1 is MDHEN and CDR2 is SYDVKM. The V end was cut by 6 bases, the J end by 3 bases, with 15 bases between. The CDR3 loop spans 14 amino acids. In DNA, the CDR3 is TGTGCCAGCAGCCAACAGGACGAGATCTACGAGCAGTACTTC. It is translated as CASSQQDEIYEQYF.

This chain joins TRBV7-9 and TRBJ1-1; 7 bases line up with TRBD1. Trimming took 5 bases from V and 4 from J; bases not matched to a gene: 10. This CDR3 spans 15 amino acids. Looked up from germline, CDR1 is SEHNR and CDR2 is FQNEAQ (reference sequence). As DNA, the CDR3 is TGTGCCAGCAGCACGCTAACAGGGGAGGGCACTGAAGCTTTCTTT. Protein: CASSTLTGEGTEAFF.

Only a few counts were recorded for this clone. The chain has TRBV4-1 and TRBJ2-5; D gene ambiguous. Germline V gene lookup returns CDR1 MGHRA and CDR2 YSYEKL. With 0 bases removed from V and 2 bases from J, the gap between germline ends came to 10 bases. CDR3 length equals 15 residues. In nucleotides, the CDR3 is TGCGCCAGCAGCCAAGATTGGTCTACTCAAGAGACCCAGTACTTC. It specifies CASSQDWSTQETQYF.